This TCR beta chain was identified in a study of human T cells and chemical hapten exposure. Study summary: Small pooled library volume differences chiefly drove per-sample TCR yield variation.

The time point here: patch test 2, 6 weeks after DPC sensitization. Treatment meaning: therapeutic diphenylcyclopropenone sensitization with weekly scalp DPC. There are many counts of this clonotype. Its antigen is unknown. TCRdb called the RACE reads again in MiXCR, with one record for every CDR3 protein. The data show hundreds of thousands of distinct CDR3 sequences, about 6.9% seen once. The CDR3 covers 14 residues. From germline, CDR1 is SGHAT and CDR2 FQNNGV. V was cut by 1 base and J by 6 bases, with 11 bases left in between. Study-wide findings and caveats: Counts of TCRs above 1 in 1000 frequency stayed unchanged with DPC sensitization. Expanded TCRs produced significantly more large CDR3 similarity clusters than controls did.

The material was whole blood, obtained in connection with sensitization to the hapten diphenylcyclopropenone (DPC). The chain carries TRBV11-2 and TRBJ2-3; D perhaps matches TRBD1 (5 bases). The receptor was isolated from a woman between 18 and 29 years old with alopecia areata. Some clones in this sample may be carry-over from other donors' samples. The CDR3 region is CASSLGTGGDTQYF. CDR3 DNA: TGTGCCAGCAGCTTAGGAACAGGTGGGGATACGCAGTATTTT.